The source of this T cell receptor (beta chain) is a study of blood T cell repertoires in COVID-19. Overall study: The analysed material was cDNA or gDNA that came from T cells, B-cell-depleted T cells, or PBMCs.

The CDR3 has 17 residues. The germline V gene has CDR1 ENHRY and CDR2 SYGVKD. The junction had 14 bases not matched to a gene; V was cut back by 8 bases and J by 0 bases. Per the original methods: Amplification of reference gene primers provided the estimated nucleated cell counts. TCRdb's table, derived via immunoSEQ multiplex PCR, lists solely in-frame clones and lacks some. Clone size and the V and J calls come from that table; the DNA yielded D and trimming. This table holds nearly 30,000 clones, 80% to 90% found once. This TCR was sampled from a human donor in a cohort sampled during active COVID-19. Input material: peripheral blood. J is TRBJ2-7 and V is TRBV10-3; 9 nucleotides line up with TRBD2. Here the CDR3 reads CAICESLAGESSYEQYF. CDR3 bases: TGTGCCATCTGCGAATCGTTAGCGGGGGAAAGCTCCTACGAGCAGTACTTC.